A selection of T cell receptor beta chains follows, all from one sample in a study of CD8 T cells in ankylosing spondylitis. TCRdb re-called the 5' RACE reads with MiXCR, one entry per CDR3 protein. This table holds about 260,000 distinct CDR3 sequences, roughly 25% found once. The specimen sequenced was blood, either unsorted or a sorted T cell fraction (not recorded which). Receptors originate from a male donor with ankylosing spondylitis or in good health (not recorded which). Each CDR3 is given with its conserved first and last residue. The D gene is left open where the match is weak. Clone sizes are given selectively: once, few, many, or a class where the clone is expanded.

>TRBV12-3/TRBV12-4|TRBJ2-7|-|-
CASSIQGPTYEQYF
TGTGCCAGCAGTATACAGGGCCCGACCTACGAGCAGTACTTC
>TRBV7-2|TRBJ1-4|many|-
CASSPGQGREKLFF
TGTGCCAGCAGCCCGGGGCAGGGACGAGAAAAACTGTTTTTT
>TRBV20-1|TRBJ1-1|few|-
CSADGAGGWTEAFF
TGCAGTGCCGATGGGGCGGGGGGTTGGACTGAAGCTTTCTTT
>TRBV20-1|TRBJ2-3|-|-
CSASPSIRRGHPFGTDTQYF
TGCAGTGCCTCACCTAGTATCCGCCGGGGGCACCCGTTTGGCACAGATACGCAGTATTTT
>TRBV6-1|TRBJ2-7|few|TRBD1
CASRTSGTGKADF
TGTGCCAGCAGAACATCAGGGACAGGGAAAGCGGACTTC
>TRBV6-1|TRBJ2-7|few|TRBD1
CASSPAGTATTYEQYF
TGTGCCAGCAGCCCGGCCGGGACAGCGACAACCTACGAGCAGTACTTC
>TRBV10-3|TRBJ1-4|many|-
CAISATGVNEKLFF
TGTGCCATCAGTGCCACAGGAGTTAATGAAAAACTGTTTTTT
>TRBV5-5|TRBJ1-2|-|TRBD1
CASSFGQGDGYTF
TGTGCCAGCAGCTTTGGACAGGGGGACGGCTACACCTTC
>TRBV5-1|TRBJ2-3|many|-
CASSLETTKTDTQYF
TGCGCCAGCAGCTTGGAGACAACTAAAACAGATACGCAGTATTTT
>TRBV7-3|TRBJ2-3|-|-
CASSLRGRGDTQYF
TGTGCCAGCAGCTTAAGGGGAAGGGGAGATACGCAGTATTTT
>TRBV20-1|TRBJ2-5|many|TRBD2
CSAPTSGGRMGETQYF
TGCAGTGCGCCGACTAGCGGGGGTCGGATGGGGGAGACCCAGTACTTC
>TRBV12-3/TRBV12-4|TRBJ2-3|few|-
CASGKWGTDTQYF
TGTGCCAGCGGGAAATGGGGCACAGATACGCAGTATTTT
>TRBV20-1|TRBJ2-3|-|-
CEGRGPGPDTQYF
TGCGAGGGTAGGGGTCCGGGTCCAGATACGCAGTATTTT
>TRBV5-1|TRBJ2-3|few|-
CASSPRGGGPDTQYF
TGCGCCAGCAGCCCCAGGGGGGGGGGGCCAGATACGCAGTATTTT
>TRBV15|TRBJ1-2|-|-
CATSRGGGVDFYGYTF
TGTGCCACCAGCAGAGGGGGGGGAGTCGACTTCTATGGCTACACCTTC
>TRBV20-1|TRBJ2-6|-|-
CSADAGAGANVLTF
TGCAGTGCCGACGCAGGGGCCGGGGCCAACGTCCTGACTTTC